This passage covers 5 T cell receptor beta chains from one sample sequenced in a study of early T cells in non-severe SARS-CoV-2 infection. TCRdb independently ran MiXCR on the 5' RACE reads; one entry per CDR3 protein. The repertoire holds some 40,000 distinct CDR3 sequences, with over 3.5% as singletons. The source material was whole blood. The receptor source for this set is an adult who was a healthcare worker with PCR-confirmed SARS-CoV-2 infection or an uninfected control (not recorded which).

This clonotype was recorded many times. The chain couples TRBV5-4 to TRBJ2-5; no clear D. The germline V and J ends were trimmed by 4 bases and 3 bases, with 13 bases remaining between them. The CDR3 length is 14 residues. Per germline, CDR1 SGHNT and CDR2 YYREEE (reference sequence). The CDR3 region is CASSPPGMKETQYF. The CDR3 DNA is TGTGCCAGCAGCCCTCCCGGTATGAAAGAGACCCAGTACTTC.

This sequence joins TRBV2 and TRBJ1-1, with 8 nucleotides matching TRBD1. The CDR3 consists of 15 residues. V lost 2 bases, J lost 5 bases, and 7 bases stayed unmatched. CDR1 is SNHLY and CDR2 is FYNNEI in the germline V gene. The CDR3 region is CASSESPGGQTEAFF. The CDR3 DNA sequence: TGTGCCAGCAGTGAATCCCCAGGGGGCCAAACTGAAGCTTTCTTT.

This clonotype was found a few times. The CDR3 DNA reads TGCAGCGGCCTGGGACAGGGTAGTGAGCAGTACTTC. Translated: CSGLGQGSEQYF. V and J are TRBV29-1 and TRBJ2-7, with 9 bases fitting TRBD1. Germline loops: CDR1 SQVTM, CDR2 ANQGSEA. The CDR3 loop spans 12 amino acids. Trimming took 7 bases from V and 7 from J; bases not matched to a gene: 8.

This clonotype was picked up many times. The V call is TRBV5-6, the J call TRBJ2-2, with TRBD2 identical over 11 bases. There are 17 residues in the CDR3. Losses at the gene ends were 0 bases for V and 4 bases for J; bases not matched to a gene: 5. CDR1 is SGHDT, CDR2 YYEEEE, per germline. CDR3 residues: CASSLGGTSGRTGELFF. In DNA, the CDR3 is TGTGCCAGCAGCTTGGGCGGGACTAGCGGCCGCACCGGGGAGCTGTTTTTT.

There are a few counts of this clonotype. The chain carries TRBV6-1 and TRBJ2-2; D may be TRBD2 (6 bases). Per germline, CDR1 MNHNS and CDR2 SASEGT. The CDR3 has 15 amino acids. Deletions cut 7 bases from V and 5 bases from J, with 17 bases between. CDR3 protein: CASIVAGSETGELFF. The CDR3, as DNA: TGTGCCAGCATCGTTGCGGGATCGGAGACCGGGGAGCTGTTTTTT.